Each of the 30 T cell receptor beta chains below was sequenced from the same sample in a study of monozygotic twins with cystic fibrosis. Profiling relied on immunoSEQ multiplex PCR, and the TCRdb table lists in-frame clones only, not all of them. Seen here are around 35,000 clones, approximately 87% observed once, and the top ten hold about 1.8%. Sequenced material: blood. These receptor sequences come from a girl aged 2 to 10 with cystic fibrosis.

V gene TRBV6-1 combines with J gene TRBJ2-7, with D possibly being TRBD1 (6 bases). This CDR3 is built from 12 residues. The germline V gene encodes CDR1 MNHNS and CDR2 SASEGT. Trimming cost V 6 bases and J 2 bases, with 8 bases left between them. The CDR3 protein is CASSRGTYEQYF. The CDR3, as DNA: TGTGCCAGCAGCAGGGGCACCTACGAGCAGTACTTC.

The chain employs TRBV7-9 and TRBJ2-3; 9 positions agree with TRBD1. The germline V gene encodes CDR1 SEHNR and CDR2 FQNEAQ (reference sequence). The CDR3 spans 15 residues. V trimming: 3 bases; J trimming: 3 bases; junction bases outside the gene matches: 4. The CDR3 coding sequence is TGTGCCAGCAGCTTTTTGGACAGGGGTACAGATACGCAGTATTTT. It specifies CASSFLDRGTDTQYF.

The chain links TRBV9 to TRBJ2-5; weak D call: TRBD2 (7 bases). Germline V gene sequence: CDR1 SGDLS, CDR2 YYNGEE. V dropped 4 bases and J dropped 2 bases, with 15 bases sitting between them. The CDR3 runs 15 residues. CDR3 sequence reads: CASSKAGGPQETQYF. CDR3 bases: TGTGCCAGCAGCAAAGCCGGGGGGCCACAAGAGACCCAGTACTTC.

V is TRBV7-9 and J is TRBJ2-2; D is uncertain. Trimming shortened V by 8 bases and J by 3 bases, and 7 bases separated the two germline ends. Germline V CDR1 and CDR2: SEHNR, FQNEAQ (reference sequence). The CDR3 runs 12 residues. The CDR3 loop is CASDRDTGELFF. CDR3 DNA: TGTGCCAGCGATAGGGACACCGGGGAGCTGTTTTTT.

The chain carries TRBV2 and TRBJ1-5; TRBD1 is a possible D gene (5 bases). The CDR3 runs to 14 residues. V was cut by 6 bases and J by 9 bases, with 18 bases left in between. Germline V lookup: CDR1 SNHLY, CDR2 FYNNEI. CDR3 residues: CASSGTTVTGPQHF. DNA for the CDR3: TGTGCCAGCAGCGGAACGACAGTCACCGGGCCCCAGCATTTT. Full variable domain (rest looked up from reference TRBV2 and TRBJ1-5): EPEVTQTPSHQVTQMGQEVILRCVPISNHLYFYWYRQILGQKVEFLVSFYNNEISEKSEIFDDQFSVERPDGSNFTLKIRSTKLEDSAMYFCASSGTTVTGPQHFGDGTRLSIL.

The genes are TRBV29-1 and TRBJ2-3; D call uncertain. Trimming removed 3 bases at V and 6 bases at J, with 10 bases between. The CDR3 has 12 amino acids. CDR1 and CDR2 (germline): SQVTM, ANQGSEA. The CDR3 loop reads CSVDGPGDTQYF. The CDR3 region has the DNA TGCAGCGTTGATGGACCGGGCGATACGCAGTATTTT.

This clone showed up just a few times. J is TRBJ2-3 and V is TRBV5-1; perhaps TRBD2 as D (6 bases). The CDR3 is 15 residues long. Trimming pared 0 bases from V and 2 bases from J, leaving 10 bases between. CDR1 and CDR2 from the germline V gene are SGHRS and YFSETQ. For the CDR3, the DNA is TGCGCCAGCAGCTTGGGACTAGGTGCCACAGATACGCAGTATTTT. Amino acids: CASSLGLGATDTQYF.

This clone was observed a single time. The V gene is TRBV7-2, the J gene TRBJ2-2, with 7 nucleotides matching TRBD2. V dropped 1 base and J dropped 1; count of bases not matched to a gene: 3. The germline gives CDR1 SGHTA, CDR2 FQGNSA. This CDR3 has 16 residues. CDR3 sequence (DNA): TGTGCCAGCAGCTTAGTGGGAGGGCTGAACACCGGGGAGCTGTTTTTT. Its protein is CASSLVGGLNTGELFF.

The gene calls are TRBV6-1 and TRBJ2-1; perhaps TRBD1 as D (5 bases). The CDR3 contains 14 residues. Germline CDR1 and CDR2: MNHNS and SASEGT. V lost 2 bases to trimming and J lost 3 bases, with 8 bases between them. CDR3 sequence reads: CASSEFDSYNEQFF. In nucleotides, the CDR3 is TGTGCCAGCAGTGAATTTGACAGCTACAATGAGCAGTTCTTC.

The chain has TRBV7-6 and TRBJ2-7, with 8 nucleotides matching TRBD1. Germline V gene sequence: CDR1 SGHVS, CDR2 FNYEAQ. V trimming: 1 base; J trimming: 9 bases; junction bases outside the gene matches: 2. The CDR3 extends over 12 amino acids. DNA for the CDR3: TGTGCCAGCAGCTTAGGACAGGGGTGGCAGTACTTC. This gives the protein CASSLGQGWQYF.

This clone appeared a single time. This chain uses TRBV18 with TRBJ2-7; D unclear. The CDR3 runs to 12 residues. CDR1 and CDR2 (germline): KGHSH, LQKENI. V gave up 3 bases and J gave up 0 bases, with 3 bases separating them. CDR3 sequence (DNA): TGTGCCAGCTCACCGGTCTCCTACGAGCAGTACTTC. Its protein is CASSPVSYEQYF.

This rearrangement joins TRBV27 to TRBJ1-5, with TRBD1 as a possible D gene (5 bases). With 5 bases removed from V and 0 bases from J, the gap between germline ends came to 11 bases. This CDR3 comprises 15 residues. Germline V gene lookup returns CDR1 MNHEY and CDR2 SMNVEV (reference sequence). The CDR3 spells CASSPQGYSNQPQHF. The CDR3 nucleotides are TGTGCCAGCAGTCCCCAGGGATATAGCAATCAGCCCCAGCATTTT.

The rearrangement joins TRBV5-1 to TRBJ1-2, with D possibly being TRBD1 (6 bases). The CDR3 consists of 16 residues. Germline CDR1 SGHRS, CDR2 YFSETQ. V lost 2 bases and J lost 5, with 19 bases in between. Here the CDR3 DNA reads TGCGCCAGCAGCTTCTCGGACAGCGTACCTGCATATGGCTACACCTTC. Translated, it gives CASSFSDSVPAYGYTF.

J is TRBJ1-6 and V is TRBV7-2; D uncertain. V lost 3 bases to trimming and J lost 8 bases, with 5 bases between them. Germline V gene lookup returns CDR1 SGHTA and CDR2 FQGNSA. The CDR3 sequence is 12 residues long. This chain's CDR3 is CASSFGHSPLHF. CDR3 nucleotides: TGTGCCAGCAGCTTCGGTCATTCACCCCTCCACTTT.

V usage is TRBV30 and J usage is TRBJ1-2; D may be TRBD1 (6 bases). The CDR3 is 13 residues long. Trimming removed 4 bases at V and 5 bases at J, with 14 bases between. Germline lookup yields CDR1 GTSNPN and CDR2 SVGIG (reference sequence). The CDR3 sequence is CAWTETGQYGYTF. The CDR3 DNA is TGTGCCTGGACCGAAACAGGACAGTATGGCTACACCTTC.

This chain connects TRBV19 to TRBJ1-5; TRBD1 is a possible D gene (6 bases). Trimming took off 6 bases at V and 5 bases at J, with 11 bases between the two ends. CDR1 and CDR2 (germline): LNHDA, SQIVND (reference sequence). The CDR3 runs to 13 residues. The CDR3 DNA follows: TGTGCCAGTAGCAACCCAGGGGATCAGCCCCAGCATTTT. This gives the protein CASSNPGDQPQHF.

This clone showed up just a few times. The rearrangement links TRBV27 to TRBJ1-2; D unresolved. This CDR3 has 15 residues. CDR1 is MNHEY and CDR2 is SMNVEV in the germline V gene (reference sequence). Trimming left V 3 bases short and J 3 bases short, with 14 bases between. The CDR3 reads CASSLGPTSDYGYTF. DNA of the CDR3: TGTGCCAGCAGTTTGGGCCCAACCTCGGACTATGGCTACACCTTC.

The chain employs TRBV5-1 and TRBJ2-4; maybe TRBD1 (6 bases). Per germline, CDR1 SGHRS and CDR2 YFSETQ. CDR3 length equals 13 residues. Trimming took off 0 bases at V and 7 bases at J, with 8 bases between the two ends. The CDR3 DNA reads TGCGCCAGCAGCTTGGCTCAGGGGAACATTCAGTACTTC. Its translation: CASSLAQGNIQYF.

This chain links TRBV4-1 with TRBJ1-2; D may be TRBD1 (5 bases). The CDR3 extends over 15 amino acids. The V end was cut by 0 bases, the J end by 6 bases, with 14 bases between. Germline CDR1 and CDR2: MGHRA and YSYEKL. CDR3 DNA sequence: TGCGCCAGCAGCCAAGAGGTTTCCAGGGCTCATGGCTACACCTTC. Translating it yields CASSQEVSRAHGYTF.

This rearrangement joins TRBV5-5 to TRBJ1-6, with 7 bases aligning to TRBD1. There are 15 residues in the CDR3. With 4 bases clipped from V and 10 bases from J, the junction kept 11 bases outside the gene matches. Germline V gene sequence: CDR1 SGHKS, CDR2 YYEKEE (reference sequence). CDR3 protein: CASSPRGGQTSPLHF. CDR3 coding DNA: TGTGCCAGCAGCCCCCGGGGGGGACAGACCTCACCCCTCCACTTT.

This chain uses TRBV19 with TRBJ2-1; possible D gene TRBD1, 6 bases. This CDR3 is 16 amino acids long. Looked up from germline, CDR1 is LNHDA and CDR2 is SQIVND (reference sequence). V was pared by 1 base and J by 7 bases, with 17 bases between. This CDR3 reads CASSIVLQGSRNEQFF. In nucleotides, the CDR3 is TGTGCCAGTAGTATAGTCTTGCAGGGGAGTAGGAATGAGCAGTTCTTC.

V gene TRBV6-6 combines with J gene TRBJ1-6; the D gene is possibly TRBD1 (5 bases). Deletions cut 6 bases from V and 9 bases from J, with 18 bases between. This CDR3 spans 15 amino acids. The germline CDR1 and CDR2 sequences are MNHNY and SVGAGI (reference sequence). CDR3 coding DNA: TGTGCCAGCAGACCAGCGGGACTCGAGGGTTCACCCCTCCACTTT. As protein: CASRPAGLEGSPLHF.

The genes are TRBV2 and TRBJ2-7; no reliable D call. CDR3 length equals 15 residues. The germline V gene has CDR1 SNHLY and CDR2 FYNNEI. Trimming shortened V by 4 bases and J by 1 base, and 14 bases separated the two germline ends. CDR3: CASSGSRGRSYEQYF. The CDR3 region has the DNA TGTGCCAGCAGTGGCTCGAGAGGCAGATCCTACGAGCAGTACTTC. Full variable domain (missing parts from reference TRBV2 and TRBJ2-7): EPEVTQTPSHQVTQMGQEVILRCVPISNHLYFYWYRQILGQKVEFLVSFYNNEISEKSEIFDDQFSVERPDGSNFTLKIRSTKLEDSAMYFCASSGSRGRSYEQYFGPGTRLTVT.

The genes are TRBV7-8 and TRBJ1-1; D is uncertain. The V and J ends lost 3 bases and 3 bases respectively, with 11 bases between them. This CDR3 has 14 residues. CDR1 is SGHVS, CDR2 FQNEAQ, per germline. CDR3 region: CASSFSGIDTEAFF. The CDR3 nucleotides are TGTGCCAGCAGCTTCTCGGGGATAGACACTGAAGCTTTCTTT.

The J gene is TRBJ1-5, the V gene TRBV7-2; D is possibly TRBD1 (6 bases). The V end was cut by 2 bases, the J end by 9 bases, with 20 bases between. Germline-derived CDR1 and CDR2 are SGHTA and FQGNSA. The CDR3 sequence is 16 residues long. CDR3 sequence: CASSLSRRGGGGPQHF. The CDR3 DNA is TGTGCCAGCAGCTTATCGAGGAGGGGAGGAGGGGGGCCCCAGCATTTT.

This chain connects TRBV18 to TRBJ1-2, with D possibly being TRBD1 (6 bases). V was clipped by 2 bases and J by 2 bases, with 9 bases between them. Per the germline V gene, CDR1 is KGHSH and CDR2 is LQKENI. The length of the CDR3 is 14 residues. Written as DNA, the CDR3 is TGTGCCAGCTCACCAAATGGACAGAACTATGGCTACACCTTC. Translating it yields CASSPNGQNYGYTF.

This chain uses TRBV7-2 with TRBJ2-7, with unresolved D. CDR3 length: 13 amino acids. V dropped 5 bases and J dropped 6 bases, with 14 bases sitting between them. CDR1 and CDR2 from the germline V gene are SGHTA and FQGNSA. Written as DNA, the CDR3 is TGTGCCAGCAGCCCCGACTGGATTTCCGAGCAGTACTTC. Amino acids: CASSPDWISEQYF.

CDR3 sequence reads: CASSEWDRGGYTF. In DNA form, the CDR3 reads TGTGCCAGCAGTGAATGGGACAGGGGTGGCTACACCTTC. This rearrangement joins TRBV25-1 to TRBJ1-2; 10 positions match TRBD1. Germline V gives CDR1 MGHDK, CDR2 SYGVNS. The CDR3 sequence is 13 residues long. J lost 7 bases, V lost 1 base, and 0 bases had no gene match.

This chain uses TRBV19 with TRBJ1-6; the D is unclear. Trimming stripped 9 bases from V and 7 bases from J, with 13 bases between. Looked up from germline, CDR1 is LNHDA and CDR2 is SQIVND (reference sequence). CDR3 size: 13 residues. As DNA, the CDR3 is TGTGCCAGCTCCCCGGGCTACAATTCACCCCTCCACTTT. Protein product: CASSPGYNSPLHF.

V usage is TRBV5-6 and J usage is TRBJ1-3; 7 nucleotides align to TRBD1. Germline-derived CDR1 and CDR2 are SGHDT and YYEEEE. The CDR3 runs to 16 residues. The V segment lost 6 bases and the J segment 4 bases; nucleotides outside the gene matches: 13. CDR3: CASKRQGGDSGNTIYF. CDR3 DNA sequence: TGTGCCAGCAAGCGGCAGGGGGGCGATTCCGGAAACACCATATATTTT.